The clone carrying this TCR beta chain was observed at least ten times. Antigen unknown. Authors' processing steps: Clinicopathological groups differed in CDR3, with these differences serving to build a distant-metastasis classifier for papillary thyroid cancer. TCRdb re-called clones via MiXCR from the PCR reads. These V and J calls rely on TCRdb rather than the paper's analysis. The sample contains about 64,000 clones, 16% of which appear only once. The data stem from a study of metastatic and nonmetastatic thyroid tumors. Study overall: The authors compared repertoires across blood and tumor or nodule tissue from malignant and benign thyroid patients. Broader study findings: TCR beta diversity was reportedly significantly higher in malignant thyroid tumors than benign nodules, in blood and tumor.

Thyroid surgery took place with no prior treatment in any patient. The sequence came from a male donor with papillary thyroid cancer or a benign thyroid nodule (not recorded which). Some clones in this sample may be carry-over from other donors' samples. Sequencing was performed on blood.

The CDR3, as DNA: TGCGCCAGCAGCCGAACTGGGACAACCCTTTCTGAAGCTTTCTTT. Translated, it gives CASSRTGTTLSEAFF. This sequence joins TRBV4-1 and TRBJ1-1; D might be TRBD1 (6 bases). V was trimmed by 4 bases and J by 6 bases, leaving 18 bases between them. CDR1 and CDR2 (germline): MGHRA, YSYEKL. There are 15 residues in the CDR3.